The rows below give T cell receptor beta chains drawn from one sample of a study of T cell responses to AZD1222 COVID-19 vaccine. Here immunoSEQ multiplex PCR was the method, and the copy in TCRdb shows in-frame clones only, minus some. This sample has 100,000 to 150,000 clones; 91% occur once, and the top ten carry approximately 2%. Sequenced material: peripheral blood, taken 28 days after the second AZD1222 dose. The receptors stem from an adult who received the AZD1222 COVID-19 vaccine. CDR3s include the opening cysteine and the closing phenylalanine or tryptophan. A D gene is named only where the DNA matches it firmly. Expanded clones are given a class, and other clones once, few, many or no size at all.

TRBD1,TRBV30,TRBJ1-1,once,TGTGCCTGGGACCTCGGACAGGGGAACACTGAAGCTTTCTTT,CAWDLGQGNTEAFF
-,TRBV4-1,TRBJ2-1,-,TGCGCCAGCAGCCAAGGACCCCTCGGCTACAATGAGCAGTTCTTC,CASSQGPLGYNEQFF
TRBD1,TRBV4-1,TRBJ1-6,-,TGCGCCAGCAGCCAGACCACCGGGACAGGACATTCACCCCTCCACTTT,CASSQTTGTGHSPLHF
TRBD1,TRBV18,TRBJ1-5,-,TGTGCCAGCTCATTCGCACAGGGGAGATCAAGCAATCAGCCCCAGCATTTT,CASSFAQGRSSNQPQHF
-,TRBV9,TRBJ1-5,-,TGTGCCAGCAGCGTAGGAACGGGGCCCAATCAGCCCCAGCATTTT,CASSVGTGPNQPQHF
-,TRBV7-2,TRBJ1-1,few,TGTGCCAGCAGCTCCCCGGACAGAGCAAGGACTGAAGCTTTCTTT,CASSSPDRARTEAFF
-,TRBV6-1,TRBJ1-1,-,TGTGCCAGCAGTCTAGGACGGCAATCTGAAGCTTTCTTT,CASSLGRQSEAFF
-,TRBV30,TRBJ2-3,-,TGTGCCTGGAAGGTTGGTAGCACAGATACGCAGTATTTT,CAWKVGSTDTQYF
-,TRBV9,TRBJ1-1,-,TGTGCCAGCAGTTCACAGGGTGCGGTGAACACTGAAGCTTTCTTT,CASSSQGAVNTEAFF
-,TRBV6-5,TRBJ1-3,-,TGTGCCAGCAGTCGAGACACTGGAAACACCATATATTTT,CASSRDTGNTIYF
-,TRBV28,TRBJ1-1,-,TGTGCCAGCAGTTTGAGCGGGAACACAGCGGAAGCTTTCTTT,CASSLSGNTAEAFF
-,TRBV7-9,TRBJ1-2,-,TGTGCCAGCAGCCTGGACGGGATTGGAGGCTACACCTTC,CASSLDGIGGYTF
-,TRBV20-1,TRBJ1-1,-,TGCAGTGAAGGGTCCGGCACTGAAGCTTTCTTT,CSEGSGTEAFF
-,TRBV11-3,TRBJ1-1,-,TGTGCCAGCAGCGCCCTTGGGACGGGGACAGCTTTCTTT,CASSALGTGTAFF
TRBD1,TRBV6-5,TRBJ1-2,-,TGTGCCAGCAGCGCACAGGGGGCGGGCTATGGCTACACCTTC,CASSAQGAGYGYTF
-,TRBV10-1,TRBJ1-4,-,TGCGCCAGAAGGACAGAAGAGATGATTGGAAAACTGTTTTTT,CARRTEEMIGKLFF
-,TRBV5-6,TRBJ2-1,-,TGTGCCAGCAGCTGGATCAATGAGCAGTTCTTC,CASSWINEQFF
-,TRBV12-3/TRBV12-4,TRBJ1-2,-,TGTGCCAGCAGTTTGAACTATGGCTACACCTTC,CASSLNYGYTF
-,TRBV30,TRBJ2-1,-,TGTGCCTGGAGTAGGGGGGGCGCGGTCGATGAGCAGTTCTTC,CAWSRGGAVDEQFF
TRBD1,TRBV9,TRBJ1-2,-,TGTGCCAGCAGCCCCTTTGGGGGGACAGGGGTTAACTATGGCTACACCTTC,CASSPFGGTGVNYGYTF
-,TRBV5-8,TRBJ2-7,-,TGTGCCAGCAGCTTGACGGCGGCCGAGCAGTACTTC,CASSLTAAEQYF
-,TRBV5-4,TRBJ2-3,-,TGTGCCAGCAGCTTGGGTTGGCAGGGCTCGACGGATACGCAGTATTTT,CASSLGWQGSTDTQYF